These 11 T cell receptor beta chains originate from one sample sequenced in a study of cytomegalovirus exposure and HLA in healthy donors. Method: immunoSEQ multiplex PCR; TCRdb's copy keeps in-frame clones and lacks some. This sample carries 65,000 to 90,000 clones, around 95% of them seen once, and the ten largest clones take approximately 3.3%. The material sequenced was PBMCs. The receptors derive from a man aged 18 to 30 in good health and CMV-seronegative.

The V call is TRBV25-1, the J call TRBJ2-7; TRBD2 matches 10 bases. After removal of 7 bases from V and 4 bases from J, the junction contained 1 base not matched to a gene. Germline V gene sequence: CDR1 MGHDK, CDR2 SYGVNS. The CDR3 is 12 residues long. CDR3 sequence reads: CASNSGGYEQYF. The CDR3 nucleotides read TGTGCCAGCAATAGCGGGGGGTACGAGCAGTACTTC.

This rearrangement joins TRBV19 to TRBJ2-1; D perhaps matches TRBD2 (6 bases). The CDR3 contains 14 residues. V was trimmed by 0 bases and J by 15 bases, leaving 18 bases between them. Germline CDR1 and CDR2: LNHDA and SQIVND (reference sequence). In DNA, the CDR3 is TGTGCCAGTAGTATAGATCGGACCTCCGGGACTCCGTTCTTC. Amino acids: CASSIDRTSGTPFF.

This clone was observed a handful of times. The V and J genes are TRBV9 and TRBJ1-2; weak D call: TRBD1 (5 bases). Trimming took off 0 bases at V and 2 bases at J, with 23 bases between the two ends. Germline V gene data show CDR1 as SGDLS and CDR2 as YYNGEE. There are 19 residues in the CDR3. CDR3 sequence reads: CASSVGIQGFVQKNYGYTF. In nucleotides, the CDR3 is TGTGCCAGCAGCGTAGGCATTCAGGGTTTTGTACAGAAGAACTATGGCTACACCTTC.

V usage is TRBV7-2 and J usage is TRBJ2-1; 10 bases align to TRBD1. V gave up 6 bases and J gave up 5 bases; unmatched junction bases: 4. Per germline, CDR1 SGHTA and CDR2 FQGNSA. This CDR3 has 14 amino acids. The CDR3 bases are TGTGCCAGCAGACCGGGACAGGGGAACAATGAGCAGTTCTTC. Translating it yields CASRPGQGNNEQFF.

V is TRBV5-1 and J is TRBJ1-1, with TRBD1 matching over 7 bases. V gave up 7 bases and J gave up 5 bases; unmatched junction bases: 11. Germline V lookup: CDR1 SGHRS, CDR2 YFSETQ. The CDR3 has 14 residues. The CDR3 nucleotides read TGCGCCAGCGCCACCGGGACAGTCGCGACTGAAGCTTTCTTT. Translating gives CASATGTVATEAFF.

J is TRBJ1-2 and V is TRBV7-9; D gene unclear. The CDR3 has 15 amino acids. Trimming pared 0 bases from V and 3 bases from J, leaving 11 bases between. Germline CDR1 is SEHNR and CDR2 is FQNEAQ (reference sequence). The CDR3 loop is CASSLASGNHYGYTF. CDR3 DNA: TGTGCCAGCAGCTTAGCCTCCGGGAATCACTATGGCTACACCTTC.

The V gene is TRBV28, the J gene TRBJ2-7, with D possibly being TRBD2 (5 bases). This CDR3 spans 13 amino acids. Germline CDR1 and CDR2: MDHEN and SYDVKM. Between the trimmed V and J ends, which lost 5 bases and 7 bases, there was a span of 15 bases. CDR3 sequence: CASSLGRRGEQYF. The DNA of the CDR3 is TGTGCCAGCAGTCTCGGACGGCGAGGGGAGCAGTACTTC.

The CDR3 coding sequence is TGTGCCATCAGTGAGGGACAGGGAGGACCCTACGAGCAGTACTTC. Translated, it gives CAISEGQGGPYEQYF. This rearrangement joins TRBV10-3 to TRBJ2-7, with 8 bases lining up with TRBD1. This CDR3 is 15 amino acids long. V shed 2 bases, J shed 2 bases, and the junction held 5 bases outside the gene matches. Germline V gene sequence: CDR1 ENHRY, CDR2 SYGVKD.

J is TRBJ2-5 and V is TRBV7-6; weak D call: TRBD1 (6 bases). Trimming shortened V by 2 bases and J by 5 bases, and 12 bases separated the two germline ends. The germline V gene has CDR1 SGHVS and CDR2 FNYEAQ. There are 14 residues in the CDR3. The CDR3 DNA is TGTGCCAGCAGCTTAACAGGGACAAGGGAGACCCAGTACTTC. It encodes CASSLTGTRETQYF. Full variable domain (outside the CDR3, taken from reference TRBV7-6 and TRBJ2-5): GAGVSQSPRYKVTKRGQDVALRCDPISGHVSLYWYRQALGQGPEFLTYFNYEAQQDKSGLPNDRFSAERPEGSISTLTIQRTEQRDSAMYRCASSLTGTRETQYFGPGTRLLVL.

The chain links TRBV29-1 to TRBJ2-7; D not certain. Trimming stripped 1 base from V and 0 bases from J, with 7 bases between. This CDR3 spans 13 amino acids. From germline, CDR1 is SQVTM and CDR2 ANQGSEA. DNA of the CDR3: TGCAGCGTTGAAGGTTCGGGCTCCTACGAGCAGTACTTC. Translating it yields CSVEGSGSYEQYF.

The V and J genes are TRBV9 and TRBJ1-1; D is perhaps TRBD1 (6 bases). Trimming left V 0 bases short and J 4 bases short, with 13 bases between. This CDR3 contains 15 residues. Germline V lookup: CDR1 SGDLS, CDR2 YYNGEE. Here the CDR3 DNA reads TGTGCCAGCAGCGTAGTATCAGGGGCGCCCACTGAAGCTTTCTTT. It specifies CASSVVSGAPTEAFF.